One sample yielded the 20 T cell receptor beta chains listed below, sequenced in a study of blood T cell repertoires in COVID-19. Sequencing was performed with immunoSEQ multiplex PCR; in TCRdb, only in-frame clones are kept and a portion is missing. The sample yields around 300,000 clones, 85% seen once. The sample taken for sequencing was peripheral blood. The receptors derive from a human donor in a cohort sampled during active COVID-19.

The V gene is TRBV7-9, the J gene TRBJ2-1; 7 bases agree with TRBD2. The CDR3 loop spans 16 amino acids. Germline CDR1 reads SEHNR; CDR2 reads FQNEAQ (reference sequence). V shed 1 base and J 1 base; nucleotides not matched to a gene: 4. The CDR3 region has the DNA TGTGCCAGCAGCTTAGTCGGGAGGACTTCCTACAATGAGCAGTTCTTC. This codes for CASSLVGRTSYNEQFF.

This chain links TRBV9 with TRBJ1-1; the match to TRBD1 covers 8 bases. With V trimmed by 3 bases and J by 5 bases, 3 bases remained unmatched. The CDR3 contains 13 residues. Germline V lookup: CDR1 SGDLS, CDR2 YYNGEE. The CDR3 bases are TGTGCCAGCAGCGCTTACAGGGGGACTGAAGCTTTCTTT. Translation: CASSAYRGTEAFF.

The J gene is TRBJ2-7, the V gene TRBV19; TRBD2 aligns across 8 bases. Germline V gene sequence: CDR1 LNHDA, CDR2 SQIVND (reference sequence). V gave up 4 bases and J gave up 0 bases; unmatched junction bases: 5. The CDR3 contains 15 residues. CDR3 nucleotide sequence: TGTGCCAGTAGTACCCGAGCGGGAGTCTCCTACGAGCAGTACTTC. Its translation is CASSTRAGVSYEQYF.

The CDR3 is CASSASGLAGLTDTQYF. In DNA, the CDR3 is TGTGCCAGCAGCGCCTCCGGACTAGCGGGCCTCACAGATACGCAGTATTTT. The genes are TRBV7-9 and TRBJ2-3; 11 bases align to TRBD2. The CDR3 has 17 amino acids. J gave up 2 bases and V 5 bases, and 9 bases lay outside the gene matches. Germline V gene lookup returns CDR1 SEHNR and CDR2 FQNEAQ (reference sequence).

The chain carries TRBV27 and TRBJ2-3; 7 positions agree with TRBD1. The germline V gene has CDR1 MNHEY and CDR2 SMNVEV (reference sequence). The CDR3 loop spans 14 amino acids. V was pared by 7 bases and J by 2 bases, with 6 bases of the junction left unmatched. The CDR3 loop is CASNLQGHTDTQYF. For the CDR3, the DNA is TGTGCCAGCAACCTACAGGGGCACACAGATACGCAGTATTTT.

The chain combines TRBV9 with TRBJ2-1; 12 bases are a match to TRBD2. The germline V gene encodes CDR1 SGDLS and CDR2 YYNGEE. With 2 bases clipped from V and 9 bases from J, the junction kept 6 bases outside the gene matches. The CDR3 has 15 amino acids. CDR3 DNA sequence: TGTGCCAGCAGCGTGACTAGCGGGAGACTCCGTGAGCAGTTCTTC. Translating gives CASSVTSGRLREQFF.

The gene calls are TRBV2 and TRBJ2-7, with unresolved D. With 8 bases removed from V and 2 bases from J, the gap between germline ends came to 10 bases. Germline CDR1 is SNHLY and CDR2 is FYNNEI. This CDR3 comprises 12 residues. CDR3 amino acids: CASSRFAYEQYF. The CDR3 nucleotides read TGTGCCAGCTCTAGGTTCGCCTACGAGCAGTACTTC.

CDR3: CASSEGSLKTQYF. CDR3 nucleotide sequence: TGCGCCAGCAGTGAAGGGAGCCTAAAGACCCAGTACTTC. The chain carries TRBV10-1 and TRBJ2-5; D may be TRBD2 (5 bases). V lost 3 bases and J lost 6, with 11 bases in between. The CDR3 runs to 13 residues. Per the germline V gene, CDR1 is WNHNN and CDR2 is SYGVQD (reference sequence).

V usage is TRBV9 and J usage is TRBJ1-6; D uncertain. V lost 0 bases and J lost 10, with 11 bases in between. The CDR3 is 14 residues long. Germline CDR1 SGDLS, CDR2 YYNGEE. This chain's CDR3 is CASSVGPGVSPLHF. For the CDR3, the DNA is TGTGCCAGCAGCGTAGGGCCGGGTGTATCACCCCTCCACTTT.

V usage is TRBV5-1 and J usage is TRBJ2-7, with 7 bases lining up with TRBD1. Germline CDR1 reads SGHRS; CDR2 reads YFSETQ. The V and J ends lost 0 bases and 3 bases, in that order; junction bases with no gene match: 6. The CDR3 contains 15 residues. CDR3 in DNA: TGCGCCAGCAGCTTGGTACCAGGGGGAAACTACGAGCAGTACTTC. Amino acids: CASSLVPGGNYEQYF.

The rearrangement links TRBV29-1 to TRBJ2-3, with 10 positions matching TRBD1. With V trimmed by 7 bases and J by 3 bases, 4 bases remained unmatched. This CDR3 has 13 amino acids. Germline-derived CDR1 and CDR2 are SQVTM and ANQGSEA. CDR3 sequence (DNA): TGCAGCGGTAGACAGGGGGCAACAGATACGCAGTATTTT. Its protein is CSGRQGATDTQYF.

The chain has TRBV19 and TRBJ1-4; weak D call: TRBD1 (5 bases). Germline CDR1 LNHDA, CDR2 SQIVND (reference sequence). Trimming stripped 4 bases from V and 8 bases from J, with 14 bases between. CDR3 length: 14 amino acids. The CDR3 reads CASSRAGLAEKLFF. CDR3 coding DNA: TGTGCCAGTAGTAGGGCGGGACTTGCAGAAAAACTGTTTTTT.

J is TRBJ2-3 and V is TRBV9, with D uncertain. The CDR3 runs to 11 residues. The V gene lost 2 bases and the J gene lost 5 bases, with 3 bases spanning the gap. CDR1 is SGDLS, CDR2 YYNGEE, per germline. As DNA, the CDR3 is TGTGCCAGCAGCGTTCAAGATACGCAGTATTTT. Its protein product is CASSVQDTQYF. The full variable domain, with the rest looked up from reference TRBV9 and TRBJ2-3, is DSGVTQTPKHLITATGQRVTLRCSPRSGDLSVYWYQQSLDQGLQFLIQYYNGEERAKGNILERFSAQQFPDLHSELNLSSLELGDSALYFCASSVQDTQYFGPGTRLTVL.

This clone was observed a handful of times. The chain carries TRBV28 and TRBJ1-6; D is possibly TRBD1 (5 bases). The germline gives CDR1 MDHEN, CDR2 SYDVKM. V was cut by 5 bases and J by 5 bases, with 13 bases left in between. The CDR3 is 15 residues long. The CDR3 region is CASSHDRANNSPLHF. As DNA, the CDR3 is TGTGCCAGCAGTCACGACAGAGCGAATAATTCACCCCTCCACTTT.

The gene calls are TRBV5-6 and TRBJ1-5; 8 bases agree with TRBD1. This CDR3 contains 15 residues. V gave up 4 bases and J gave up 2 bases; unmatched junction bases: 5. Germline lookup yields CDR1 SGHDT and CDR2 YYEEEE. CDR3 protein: CASSRTGFGNQPQHF. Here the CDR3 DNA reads TGTGCCAGCAGCCGGACAGGGTTCGGCAATCAGCCCCAGCATTTT.

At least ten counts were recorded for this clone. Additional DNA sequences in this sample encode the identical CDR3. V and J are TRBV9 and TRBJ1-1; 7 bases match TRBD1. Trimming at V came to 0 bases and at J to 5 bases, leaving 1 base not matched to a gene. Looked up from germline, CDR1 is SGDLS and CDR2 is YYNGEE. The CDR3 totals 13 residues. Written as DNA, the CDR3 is TGTGCCAGCAGCGTAGGACAGGGTACTGAAGCTTTCTTT. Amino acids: CASSVGQGTEAFF. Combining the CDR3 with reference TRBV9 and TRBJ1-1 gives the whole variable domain DSGVTQTPKHLITATGQRVTLRCSPRSGDLSVYWYQQSLDQGLQFLIQYYNGEERAKGNILERFSAQQFPDLHSELNLSSLELGDSALYFCASSVGQGTEAFFGQGTRLTVV.

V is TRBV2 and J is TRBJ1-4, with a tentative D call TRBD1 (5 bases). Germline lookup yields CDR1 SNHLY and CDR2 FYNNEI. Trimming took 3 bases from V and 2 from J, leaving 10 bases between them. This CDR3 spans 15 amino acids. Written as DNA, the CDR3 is TGTGCCAGCAGTGACTTCAGGGTCACTAATGAAAAACTGTTTTTT. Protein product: CASSDFRVTNEKLFF.

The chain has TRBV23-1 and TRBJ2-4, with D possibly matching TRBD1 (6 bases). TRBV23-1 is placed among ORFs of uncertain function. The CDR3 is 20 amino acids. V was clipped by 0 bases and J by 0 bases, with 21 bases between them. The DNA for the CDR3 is TGCGCCAGCAGTCAATCCCGAATGGGGGCGATTCTTCTAGCCAAAAACATTCAGTACTTC. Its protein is CASSQSRMGAILLAKNIQYF.

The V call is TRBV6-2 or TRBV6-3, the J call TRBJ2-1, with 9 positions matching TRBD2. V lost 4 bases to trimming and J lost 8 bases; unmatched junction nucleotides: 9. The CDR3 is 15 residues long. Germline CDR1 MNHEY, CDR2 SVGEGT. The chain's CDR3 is CASSLVSGRRDEQFF. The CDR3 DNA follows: TGTGCCAGCAGTTTAGTGAGCGGGAGGAGGGATGAGCAGTTCTTC.

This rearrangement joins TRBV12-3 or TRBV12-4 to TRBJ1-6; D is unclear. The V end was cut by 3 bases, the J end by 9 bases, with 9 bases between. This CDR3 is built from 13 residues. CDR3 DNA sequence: TGTGCCAGCAGTTTTCTGGGCATTTCACCCCTCCACTTT. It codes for CASSFLGISPLHF.